What follows are 11 T cell receptor beta chains derived from one specimen sequenced in a study of blood T cells in healthy people across ages. The second PCR ran about 7 to 12 cycles with a sample-barcoded 5' primer and J-beta primers. TCRdb processed the 5' RACE reads anew with MiXCR; each CDR3 protein has one entry. Among approximately 900,000 distinct CDR3 sequences listed, roughly 50% were seen once. Sequencing was carried out using blood. All receptors come from a young man in good health.

This clonotype appeared many times. V usage is TRBV5-1 and J usage is TRBJ2-5; maybe TRBD2 (6 bases). V was trimmed by 0 bases and J by 5 bases, leaving 14 bases between them. The CDR3 spans 15 residues. Germline CDR1 is SGHRS and CDR2 is YFSETQ. DNA for the CDR3: TGCGCCAGCAGCTTGGTGACTAGACGTGGGGAGACCCAGTACTTC. It encodes CASSLVTRRGETQYF. The variable domain in full, with the rest retrieved from reference TRBV5-1 and TRBJ2-5, is KAGVTQTPRYLIKTRGQQVTLSCSPISGHRSVSWYQQTPGQGLQFLFEYFSETQRNKGNFPGRFSGRQFSNSRSEMNVSTLELGDSALYLCASSLVTRRGETQYFGPGTRLLVL.

The chain uses TRBV2 and TRBJ1-6; tentative D call: TRBD1 (6 bases). Looked up from germline, CDR1 is SNHLY and CDR2 is FYNNEI. This CDR3 region has 14 residues. Deletions cut 4 bases from V and 11 bases from J, with 15 bases between. The CDR3 DNA sequence: TGTGCCAGCAGTGGGGGGGCGTCGGTAACACCCCTCCACTTT. Its protein is CASSGGASVTPLHF.

The chain uses TRBV7-2 and TRBJ1-2; D remains unclear. The CDR3 consists of 15 residues. V was shortened by 1 base and J by 0 bases, with 9 bases between the two germline ends. Germline CDR1 SGHTA, CDR2 FQGNSA. The DNA for the CDR3 is TGTGCCAGCAGCTTAGGTTCCAGTCCTAACTATGGCTACACCTTC. It specifies CASSLGSSPNYGYTF.

CDR3 sequence reads: CASRDSWTYGYTF. The CDR3 DNA reads TGTGCCAGCAGAGACAGCTGGACCTATGGCTACACCTTC. The genes are TRBV2 and TRBJ1-2, with D possibly TRBD1 on 5 matching bases. Per the germline V gene, CDR1 is SNHLY and CDR2 is FYNNEI. CDR3 length: 13 amino acids. Between the trimmed V and J ends, which lost 6 bases and 4 bases, there was a span of 12 bases.

The chain couples TRBV6-5 to TRBJ2-5, with 8 bases lining up with TRBD2. V was pared by 5 bases and J by 2 bases, with 4 bases of the junction left unmatched. Germline V gene data show CDR1 as MNHEY and CDR2 as SVGAGI. The CDR3 is 14 amino acids. Written as DNA, the CDR3 is TGTGCCAGCAGTATAGCGGGGTTTCAAGAGACCCAGTACTTC. Translating gives CASSIAGFQETQYF.

For this clonotype: The junction departs from the called germline gene at one end, perhaps through a read error. This chain connects TRBV6-2 or TRBV6-3 to TRBJ2-7; 7 bases are a match to TRBD2. This CDR3 has 15 residues. Looked up from germline, CDR1 is MNHEY and CDR2 is SVGEGT. The CDR3 is CASSYVGGSSNEQYF. CDR3 sequence (DNA): TGTGCCAGCAGTTACGTCGGGGGGAGCTCCAACGAGCAGTACTTC.

The gene calls are TRBV29-1 and TRBJ2-7, with D uncertain. V was cut by 7 bases and J by 4 bases, with 14 bases left in between. CDR1 is SQVTM, CDR2 ANQGSEA, per germline. The CDR3 has 12 residues. CDR3 DNA: TGCAGCGCCGTGACCTCCTATTACGAGCAGTACTTC. Translated, it gives CSAVTSYYEQYF.

This rearrangement joins TRBV20-1 to TRBJ2-5, with unresolved D. V was clipped by 0 bases and J by 2 bases, with 10 bases between them. Germline CDR1 DFQATT, CDR2 SNEGSKA (reference sequence). The CDR3 extends over 14 amino acids. CDR3 region: CSARDPPEQETQYF. In DNA, the CDR3 is TGCAGTGCTAGAGATCCTCCAGAGCAAGAGACCCAGTACTTC.

The gene calls are TRBV7-2 and TRBJ2-3; 14 bases are a match to TRBD2. The CDR3 contains 16 residues. CDR1 and CDR2 (germline): SGHTA, FQGNSA. V lost 4 bases and J lost 1; bases outside the gene matches: 1. DNA for the CDR3: TGTGCCAGCAGCTGGGGACTAGCGGGGGGCACAGATACGCAGTATTTT. It specifies CASSWGLAGGTDTQYF.

The chain couples TRBV3-1 to TRBJ1-1; D is undetermined. The CDR3 runs 13 residues. The V gene's germline CDR1 is LGHDT and CDR2 YNNKEL (reference sequence). Trimming took off 7 bases at V and 1 base at J, with 10 bases between the two ends. For the CDR3, the DNA is TGTGCCAGCACCCTGAAAAAGAACACTGAAGCTTTCTTT. Amino acid sequence: CASTLKKNTEAFF. Supplemented by reference TRBV3-1 and TRBJ1-1, the full variable domain reads DTAVSQTPKYLVTQMGNDKSIKCEQNLGHDTMYWYKQDSKKFLKIMFSYNNKELIINETVPNRFSPKSPDKAHLNLHINSLELGDSAVYFCASTLKKNTEAFFGQGTRLTVV.

Written as DNA, the CDR3 is TGTGCCAGCAGTCTCGACAGGGGGGATATTTCGGGCTACGAGCAGTACTTC. Amino acid sequence: CASSLDRGDISGYEQYF. This chain uses TRBV6-2 or TRBV6-3 with TRBJ2-7, with 9 bases fitting TRBD1. The CDR3 runs to 17 residues. The J segment lost 3 bases and the V segment lost 5 bases, leaving 14 bases of the junction unmatched. The V gene's germline CDR1 is MNHEY and CDR2 SVGEGT.